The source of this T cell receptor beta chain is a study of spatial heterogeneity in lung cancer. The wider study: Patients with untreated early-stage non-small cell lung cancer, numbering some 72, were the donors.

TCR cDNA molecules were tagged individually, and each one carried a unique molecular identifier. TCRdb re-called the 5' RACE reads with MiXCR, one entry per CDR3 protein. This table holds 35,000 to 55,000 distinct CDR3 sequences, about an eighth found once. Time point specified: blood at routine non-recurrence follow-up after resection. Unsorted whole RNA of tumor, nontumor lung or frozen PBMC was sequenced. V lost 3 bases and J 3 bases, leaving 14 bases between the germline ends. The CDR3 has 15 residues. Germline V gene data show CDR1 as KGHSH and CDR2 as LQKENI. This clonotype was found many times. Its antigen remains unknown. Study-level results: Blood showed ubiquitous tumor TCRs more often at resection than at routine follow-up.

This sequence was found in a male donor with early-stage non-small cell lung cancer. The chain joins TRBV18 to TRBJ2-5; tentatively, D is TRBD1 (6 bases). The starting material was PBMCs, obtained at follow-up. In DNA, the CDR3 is TGTGCCAGCTCACCTCCCGGGACAAGTAAAGAGACCCAGTACTTC. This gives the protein CASSPPGTSKETQYF.